The next 19 T cell receptor beta chains were all read from a single sample in a study of cytomegalovirus exposure and HLA in healthy donors. The primer mix had 60 Vbeta and 13 Jbeta primers. Produced via immunoSEQ multiplex PCR; TCRdb's table is partial and in-frame only. The repertoire table contains 93,000 or so clones. The sequenced sample consisted of PBMCs. All receptors derive from a man aged 40-49 years in good health and CMV-seronegative.

The gene calls are TRBV25-1 and TRBJ2-1, with TRBD1 matching over 7 bases. The CDR3 runs 17 residues. Germline V gene lookup returns CDR1 MGHDK and CDR2 SYGVNS. The V gene end was trimmed by 0 bases and the J gene end by 4 bases; junction bases not matched to a gene: 9. The CDR3 spells CASSEYRLGGYYNEQFF. CDR3 nucleotide sequence: TGTGCCAGCAGTGAATACCGATTAGGGGGCTATTACAATGAGCAGTTCTTC. The full variable domain, in which reference TRBV25-1 and TRBJ2-1 provide the parts outside the CDR3, is EADIYQTPRYLVIGTGKKITLECSQTMGHDKMYWYQQDPGMELHLIHYSYGVNSTEKGDLSSESTVSRIRTEHFPLTLESARPSHTSQYLCASSEYRLGGYYNEQFFGPGTRLTVL.

This chain connects TRBV5-1 to TRBJ1-1; D not certain. Deletions cut 1 base from V and 5 bases from J, with 21 bases between. Germline V gives CDR1 SGHRS, CDR2 YFSETQ. The CDR3 is 17 residues long. The CDR3 region has the DNA TGCGCCAGCAGCTTGTCGGGTGCCAAGGCGATTGGGACTGAAGCTTTCTTT. Its protein product is CASSLSGAKAIGTEAFF.

The rearrangement uses TRBV5-1 and TRBJ1-1, with TRBD1 as a possible D gene (6 bases). The CDR3 extends over 14 amino acids. V was trimmed by 3 bases and J by 0 bases, leaving 9 bases between them. Germline CDR1 reads SGHRS; CDR2 reads YFSETQ. The CDR3 sequence: CASSSRGVNTEAFF. CDR3 coding DNA: TGCGCCAGCAGCTCCAGGGGAGTGAACACTGAAGCTTTCTTT.

The chain is built from TRBV9 and TRBJ2-1, with D perhaps matching TRBD2 (6 bases). Germline V CDR1 and CDR2: SGDLS, YYNGEE. This CDR3 has 16 residues. The V and J ends lost 4 bases and 0 bases respectively, with 14 bases between them. CDR3 sequence reads: CASSTSGGSSYNEQFF. CDR3 sequence (DNA): TGTGCCAGCAGCACCTCCGGGGGAAGCTCCTACAATGAGCAGTTCTTC.

Judged by frequency, this clone is medium-sized (0.01 to 0.1%). Other DNA sequences in the sample encode the same CDR3. This chain joins TRBV7-6 and TRBJ1-5, with 8 nucleotides matching TRBD1. The V gene's germline CDR1 is SGHVS and CDR2 FNYEAQ. The CDR3 has 14 residues. The J segment lost 4 bases and the V segment lost 5 bases, leaving 4 bases of the junction unmatched. CDR3 DNA: TGTGCCAGCAGCCTAGGACAGGGTAATCAGCCCCAGCATTTT. It encodes CASSLGQGNQPQHF.

The rearrangement uses TRBV19 and TRBJ1-2; 12 nucleotides match TRBD1. V lost 7 bases and J lost 6; bases outside the gene matches: 18. The CDR3 is 18 residues long. The germline gives CDR1 LNHDA, CDR2 SQIVND (reference sequence). Written as DNA, the CDR3 is TGTGCCAGTATGAGAGATACCGGGACAGGGGGCAGGTCGAATGGCTACACCTTC. This sequence encodes CASMRDTGTGGRSNGYTF.

The gene calls are TRBV7-2 and TRBJ2-6; tentative D call: TRBD1 (6 bases). This CDR3 contains 15 residues. Germline lookup yields CDR1 SGHTA and CDR2 FQGNSA. The V end was cut by 3 bases, the J end by 2 bases, with 8 bases between. Here the CDR3 reads CASSLAGAGANVLTF. CDR3 nucleotides: TGTGCCAGCAGCTTGGCAGGGGCTGGGGCCAACGTCCTGACTTTC.

The gene calls are TRBV18 and TRBJ2-5; D perhaps matches TRBD1 (6 bases). V was clipped by 4 bases and J by 1 base, with 13 bases between them. The CDR3 sequence is 15 residues long. Germline V gene lookup returns CDR1 KGHSH and CDR2 LQKENI. CDR3 in DNA: TGTGCCAGCTCACTTTCACAGGGTATCCAAGAGACCCAGTACTTC. Translated: CASSLSQGIQETQYF.

The V and J genes are TRBV30 and TRBJ1-6; D is possibly TRBD1 (5 bases). The CDR3 runs 15 residues. Germline V gene data show CDR1 as GTSNPN and CDR2 as SVGIG (reference sequence). V was shortened by 0 bases and J by 10 bases, with 16 bases between the two germline ends. In nucleotides, the CDR3 is TGTGCCTGGAGTGTTGGGGGGGGTATTTTATCACCCCTCCACTTT. Amino acids: CAWSVGGGILSPLHF.

V is TRBV30 and J is TRBJ2-3, with D perhaps TRBD2 (5 bases). The CDR3 runs to 12 residues. Germline-derived CDR1 and CDR2 are GTSNPN and SVGIG (reference sequence). V dropped 0 bases and J dropped 14 bases, with 15 bases sitting between them. CDR3 in amino acids: CAWSVRTLRPYF. CDR3 DNA: TGTGCCTGGAGTGTACGGACTCTCCGCCCGTATTTT.

The V and J genes are TRBV4-1 and TRBJ2-1; TRBD1 matches 9 bases. With V trimmed by 4 bases and J by 1 base, 8 bases remained unmatched. Germline loops: CDR1 MGHRA, CDR2 YSYEKL. This CDR3 is built from 17 residues. The CDR3 spells CASSRAVGTGSYNEQFF. The CDR3 DNA reads as TGCGCCAGCAGCCGAGCGGTCGGGACAGGGTCCTACAATGAGCAGTTCTTC.

The V call is TRBV5-4, the J call TRBJ1-1; maybe TRBD1 (5 bases). There are 13 residues in the CDR3. Germline V gene data show CDR1 as SGHNT and CDR2 as YYREEE (reference sequence). Trimming cost V 1 base and J 4 bases, with 8 bases left between them. The DNA of the CDR3 is TGTGCCAGCAGCTTGAGGGGAATCACTGAAGCTTTCTTT. Protein: CASSLRGITEAFF.

The chain combines TRBV28 with TRBJ2-3; 8 bases line up with TRBD2. The CDR3 sequence is 16 residues long. CDR1 is MDHEN, CDR2 SYDVKM, per germline. The J segment lost 1 base and the V segment lost 2 bases, leaving 5 bases of the junction unmatched. CDR3 in amino acids: CASSLPAGEGTDTQYF. DNA for the CDR3: TGTGCCAGCAGTTTACCAGCGGGAGAAGGCACAGATACGCAGTATTTT. The complete variable domain, with remaining parts taken from reference TRBV28 and TRBJ2-3, reads DVKVTQSSRYLVKRTGEKVFLECVQDMDHENMFWYRQDPGLGLRLIYFSYDVKMKEKGDIPEGYSVSREKKERFSLILESASTNQTSMYLCASSLPAGEGTDTQYFGPGTRLTVL.

The V call is TRBV7-2, the J call TRBJ2-5, with D hard to call. V lost 2 bases and J lost 5, with 6 bases in between. The CDR3 length is 12 residues. Per germline, CDR1 SGHTA and CDR2 FQGNSA. In DNA form, the CDR3 reads TGTGCCAGCAGCTTAAATCGTGAGACCCAGTACTTC. This gives the protein CASSLNRETQYF.

The gene calls are TRBV6-5 and TRBJ2-5; 8 bases are a match to TRBD1. The J call may be in error: the DNA end matches TRBJ2-7 better. The CDR3 is 15 residues long. Germline V gene lookup returns CDR1 MNHEY and CDR2 SVGAGI. The CDR3 bases are TGTGCCAGCAGTAACTTTAGACAGGGGCCCTACGAGCAGTACTTC. Translation gives CASSNFRQGPYEQYF.

V usage is TRBV9 and J usage is TRBJ2-7, with 7 bases aligning to TRBD2. Germline V gene lookup returns CDR1 SGDLS and CDR2 YYNGEE. CDR3 length: 14 residues. Unmatched junction bases numbered 10, after V lost 4 bases and J lost 6 bases. The CDR3 nucleotides are TGTGCCAGCAGCCTTGGCGGGAGCCCTGGCGAGCAGTACTTC. It is translated as CASSLGGSPGEQYF. The variable domain in full, completed from reference TRBV9 and TRBJ2-7, reads DSGVTQTPKHLITATGQRVTLRCSPRSGDLSVYWYQQSLDQGLQFLIQYYNGEERAKGNILERFSAQQFPDLHSELNLSSLELGDSALYFCASSLGGSPGEQYFGPGTRLTVT.

Notes on this clone: Sequence at one end of the junction differs from germline and may be a read error. The chain's CDR3 is CASSLLRVEEYF. CDR3 in DNA: TGTGCCAGCAGCTTGTTGAGGGTCGAGGAGTACTTC. This chain uses TRBV5-4 with TRBJ2-7, with D maybe TRBD2 (5 bases). The CDR3 spans 12 residues. Germline CDR1 SGHNT, CDR2 YYREEE (reference sequence).

This chain links TRBV5-1 with TRBJ2-7, with 7 bases lining up with TRBD1. Germline V CDR1 and CDR2: SGHRS, YFSETQ. The CDR3 length is 14 residues. V was pared by 2 bases and J by 6 bases, with 8 bases of the junction left unmatched. In DNA, the CDR3 is TGCGCCAGCAGCTTAGGGGGCGCTAAGGGCGAGCAGTACTTC. Translating it yields CASSLGGAKGEQYF.

The chain has TRBV7-9 and TRBJ2-1, with TRBD2 matching 7 bases. The CDR3 loop spans 15 amino acids. Germline V gives CDR1 SEHNR, CDR2 FQNEAQ (reference sequence). The junction had 2 bases not matched to a gene; V was cut back by 1 base and J by 2 bases. The chain's CDR3 is CASSLGGTTYNEQFF. CDR3 bases: TGTGCCAGCAGCTTAGGTGGGACTACCTACAATGAGCAGTTCTTC.